The 24 T cell receptor beta chains in this list originate from one sample, sequenced in a study of blood T cell repertoires in COVID-19 (dated by TCRdb to about 2020). The receptor library was made with the immunoSEQ multiplex PCR assay. As stored in TCRdb, this immuneACCESS dataset retains in-frame rearrangements with V and J assigned. A fraction of the clones does not appear; measured against another copy, unresolved V genes explain less than half of the discrepancy, and the remainder lacks a known reason. The sample includes 65,000 to 70,000 clones, with 65% to 90% observed a single time. The ten biggest clones cover approximately 1.4% of the sample. Sequenced: peripheral blood. The receptors stem from an older woman with acute or convalescent COVID-19.

The chain joins TRBV14 to TRBJ2-5; D is ambiguous. V lost 0 bases, J lost 3 bases, and 17 bases lay in between. Germline CDR1 SGHDN, CDR2 FVKESK. The CDR3 is made up of 17 amino acids. The CDR3 loop reads CASSQDRRVPSEETQYF. CDR3 nucleotides: TGTGCCAGCAGCCAAGACCGACGGGTCCCCTCCGAAGAGACCCAGTACTTC.

V gene TRBV5-1 combines with J gene TRBJ2-5; 13 positions agree with TRBD2. Germline V CDR1 and CDR2: SGHRS, YFSETQ. The V gene end was trimmed by 4 bases and the J gene end by 2 bases; junction bases not matched to a gene: 8. CDR3 length equals 17 residues. Written as DNA, the CDR3 is TGCGCCAGCAGCCAAGGACTAGCGGGAGTCCCTCAAGAGACCCAGTACTTC. Translated, it gives CASSQGLAGVPQETQYF.

This clone has just one count. The chain joins TRBV4-2 to TRBJ1-6; D is uncertain. Germline assignment: CDR1 LGHNA and CDR2 YNFKEQ. The CDR3 consists of 15 residues. Trimming removed 1 base from V and 9 bases from J, with 13 bases in between. DNA for the CDR3: TGTGCCAGCAGCCAAGCATCTGAGGCATCTTCACCCCTCCACTTT. This translates into CASSQASEASSPLHF.

This chain links TRBV15 with TRBJ2-5; 7 bases are a match to TRBD2. The CDR3 covers 15 residues. Per germline, CDR1 LNHNV and CDR2 YYDKDF (reference sequence). V gave up 1 base and J gave up 1 base; unmatched junction bases: 3. The CDR3 nucleotides are TGTGCCACCAGCAGAGGGGCTAGCGGCCAAGAGACCCAGTACTTC. This codes for CATSRGASGQETQYF.

The chain has TRBV6-5 and TRBJ2-5; 10 bases line up with TRBD1. Germline lookup yields CDR1 MNHEY and CDR2 SVGAGI. V gave up 2 bases and J gave up 4 bases; unmatched junction bases: 4. This CDR3 has 15 amino acids. Written as DNA, the CDR3 is TGTGCCAGCAGTTACCTTGACAGGGGGCGAGAGACCCAGTACTTC. Its translation is CASSYLDRGRETQYF.

The chain joins TRBV7-2 to TRBJ1-1; 9 bases align to TRBD1. J gave up 3 bases and V 5 bases, and 4 bases lay outside the gene matches. The V gene's germline CDR1 is SGHTA and CDR2 FQGNSA. This CDR3 has 14 amino acids. This CDR3 reads CASSKGQGYTEAFF. Written as DNA, the CDR3 is TGTGCCAGCAGCAAAGGACAGGGGTACACTGAAGCTTTCTTT.

This clone was seen a single time. The chain has TRBV7-2 and TRBJ1-4, with TRBD1 as a possible D gene (5 bases). CDR1 SGHTA and CDR2 FQGNSA come from the germline V gene. Trimming left V 6 bases short and J 6 bases short, with 11 bases between. The CDR3 totals 13 residues. The CDR3: CASSHGGDEKLFF. The CDR3 nucleotides are TGTGCCAGCAGTCACGGGGGGGATGAAAAACTGTTTTTT.

This clone was picked up one time. The chain links TRBV24-1 to TRBJ2-3, with 9 positions matching TRBD1. The germline CDR1 and CDR2 sequences are KGHDR and SFDVKD. This CDR3 spans 16 amino acids. Germline trimming cut 4 bases from V and 0 bases from J; bases unmatched to any gene: 4. The CDR3 coding sequence is TGTGCCACCAGTGAAAGGGACAGGGAGAGCACAGATACGCAGTATTTT. Protein: CATSERDRESTDTQYF.

V usage is TRBV7-8 and J usage is TRBJ1-3, with a tentative D call TRBD1 (6 bases). CDR1 is SGHVS and CDR2 is FQNEAQ in the germline V gene. This CDR3 comprises 17 residues. V lost 2 bases and J 2 bases, leaving 16 bases between the germline ends. The CDR3 spells CASSLKPGDVPGNTIYF. The CDR3 nucleotides are TGTGCCAGCAGCTTAAAACCAGGGGATGTTCCTGGAAACACCATATATTTT.

The V gene is TRBV6-5, the J gene TRBJ1-1, with D unresolved. With 0 bases removed from V and 2 bases from J, the gap between germline ends came to 4 bases. Germline loops: CDR1 MNHEY, CDR2 SVGAGI. The CDR3 is made up of 13 amino acids. The CDR3 DNA is TGTGCCAGCAGTTACTCAGCAAACACTGAAGCTTTCTTT. This gives the protein CASSYSANTEAFF.

The genes are TRBV30 and TRBJ1-2, with TRBD1 matching 8 bases. Unmatched junction bases numbered 8, after V lost 7 bases and J lost 7 bases. The CDR3 contains 12 residues. CDR1 is GTSNPN and CDR2 is SVGIG in the germline V gene (reference sequence). This chain's CDR3 is CAYRQGPAGYTF. In DNA, the CDR3 is TGTGCCTATAGACAGGGGCCAGCTGGCTACACCTTC.

The V and J genes are TRBV9 and TRBJ2-1, with 11 bases matching TRBD2. The germline CDR1 and CDR2 sequences are SGDLS and YYNGEE. The length of the CDR3 is 16 residues. The V gene end was trimmed by 2 bases and the J gene end by 2 bases; junction bases not matched to a gene: 3. CDR3 DNA: TGTGCCAGCAGCGTCACTAGCGGGAGCCCCTACAATGAGCAGTTCTTC. It yields the protein CASSVTSGSPYNEQFF.

In its sample, this clone was seen a few times. The chain employs TRBV9 and TRBJ1-6; no clear D gene. The CDR3 is 13 amino acids. Trimming left V 3 bases short and J 3 bases short, with 4 bases between. Germline V CDR1 and CDR2: SGDLS, YYNGEE. For the CDR3, the DNA is TGTGCCAGCAGCGCCAGCTATAATTCACCCCTCCACTTT. This encodes CASSASYNSPLHF.

In this sample, this clone turned up a few times. The chain combines TRBV2 with TRBJ1-6, with 9 bases matching TRBD1. The CDR3 is made up of 15 amino acids. The V segment lost 6 bases and the J segment 7 bases; nucleotides outside the gene matches: 7. The V gene's germline CDR1 is SNHLY and CDR2 FYNNEI. Here the CDR3 reads CASSRDRVENSPLHF. CDR3 nucleotide sequence: TGTGCCAGCAGCCGGGACAGGGTGGAAAATTCACCCCTCCACTTT.

The rearrangement joins TRBV6-5 to TRBJ1-2; 10 bases are shared with TRBD1. This CDR3 contains 14 residues. V was pared by 6 bases and J by 2 bases, with 3 bases of the junction left unmatched. Germline CDR1 is MNHEY and CDR2 is SVGAGI. The CDR3 DNA reads as TGTGCCAGCAGCCAGGACAGGGGGAACTATGGCTACACCTTC. Its translation is CASSQDRGNYGYTF.

This chain uses TRBV19 with TRBJ1-4; TRBD1 agrees at 9 bases. Germline values: CDR1 LNHDA, CDR2 SQIVND (reference sequence). The CDR3 spans 14 residues. With 6 bases clipped from V and 7 bases from J, the junction kept 6 bases outside the gene matches. The CDR3 region is CASSEQGASEKLFF. CDR3 DNA sequence: TGTGCCAGTAGCGAACAGGGGGCGAGTGAAAAACTGTTTTTT.

This chain joins TRBV10-3 and TRBJ2-1; D not resolved. Germline CDR1 is ENHRY and CDR2 is SYGVKD. The CDR3 consists of 13 residues. V lost 4 bases and J 6 bases, leaving 10 bases between the germline ends. CDR3 nucleotides: TGTGCCATCAGTGTCAGCGTCGGCAATGAGCAGTTCTTC. Amino acid sequence: CAISVSVGNEQFF.

J is TRBJ1-4 and V is TRBV18; weak D call: TRBD1 (5 bases). V gave up 8 bases and J gave up 0 bases, with 13 bases separating them. The CDR3 length is 15 residues. The germline V gene has CDR1 KGHSH and CDR2 LQKENI. The DNA for the CDR3 is TGTGCCAGCCACGCGGGGACCTCAACTAATGAAAAACTGTTTTTT. This gives the protein CASHAGTSTNEKLFF.

This clone was counted a few times. V is TRBV9 and J is TRBJ2-7; D unresolved. V gave up 0 bases and J gave up 0 bases, with 10 bases separating them. The CDR3 has 15 residues. Germline V gene lookup returns CDR1 SGDLS and CDR2 YYNGEE. CDR3 nucleotide sequence: TGTGCCAGCAGCGTAGGGCAGTCCTCCTCCTACGAGCAGTACTTC. Residues: CASSVGQSSSYEQYF.

This clone showed up just a few times. The same CDR3 can be traced to other DNA sequences in this sample. The genes are TRBV7-9 and TRBJ1-1, with no clear D. The V end lost 5 bases, the J end lost 4 bases, and 5 bases lay between the germline ends. Germline CDR1 SEHNR, CDR2 FQNEAQ (reference sequence). The CDR3 spans 11 residues. The CDR3 region has the DNA TGTGCCAGCAGCCCCGGCACTGAAGCTTTCTTT. Amino acid sequence: CASSPGTEAFF.

Written as DNA, the CDR3 is TGTGCCAGCAGCTTTCAGGGTATGGGGGAGACCCAGTACTTC. Its translation: CASSFQGMGETQYF. The genes are TRBV5-4 and TRBJ2-5; tentative D call: TRBD1 (5 bases). Germline CDR1 is SGHNT and CDR2 is YYREEE (reference sequence). V lost 2 bases, J lost 5 bases, and 13 bases lay in between. The CDR3 is 14 amino acids.

J is TRBJ1-5 and V is TRBV28, with D unclear. The V end lost 3 bases, the J end lost 7 bases, and 4 bases lay between the germline ends. Germline V gene lookup returns CDR1 MDHEN and CDR2 SYDVKM. CDR3 length equals 11 residues. The CDR3 sequence: CASSFEQPQHF. CDR3 bases: TGTGCCAGCAGTTTCGAGCAGCCCCAGCATTTT.

CDR3 nucleotides: TGTGCCATCAGTGCACCGGACAGGGGGCCCAGTGGCTACACCTTC. Translating gives CAISAPDRGPSGYTF. The chain combines TRBV10-3 with TRBJ1-2; 11 bases are shared with TRBD1. The CDR3 totals 15 residues. CDR1 and CDR2 (germline): ENHRY, SYGVKD. With 4 bases clipped from V and 7 bases from J, the junction kept 8 bases outside the gene matches.

The sample holds a few counts of this clone. The V gene is TRBV3-1 (or the pseudogene TRBV3-2), the J gene TRBJ2-3; no firm D call. With 0 bases removed from V and 3 bases from J, the gap between germline ends came to 4 bases. This CDR3 has 13 residues. CDR1 is LGHDT, CDR2 YNNKEL, per germline (reference sequence). Here the CDR3 DNA reads TGTGCCAGCAGCCAAGAACTTACAGATACGCAGTATTTT. This encodes CASSQELTDTQYF.